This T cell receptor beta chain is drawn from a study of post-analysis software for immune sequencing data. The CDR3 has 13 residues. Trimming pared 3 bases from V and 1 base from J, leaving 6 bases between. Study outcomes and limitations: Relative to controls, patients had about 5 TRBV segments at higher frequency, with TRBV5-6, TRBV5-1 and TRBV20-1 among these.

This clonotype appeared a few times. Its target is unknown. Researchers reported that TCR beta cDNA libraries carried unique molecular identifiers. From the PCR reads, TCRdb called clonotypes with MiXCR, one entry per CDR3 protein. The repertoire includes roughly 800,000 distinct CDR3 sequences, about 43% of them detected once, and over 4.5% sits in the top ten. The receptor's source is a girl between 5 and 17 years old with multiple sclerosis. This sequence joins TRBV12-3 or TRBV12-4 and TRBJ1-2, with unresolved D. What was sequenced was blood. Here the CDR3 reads CASSFGINYGYTF. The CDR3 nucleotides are TGTGCCAGCAGTTTTGGGATTAACTATGGCTACACCTTC.